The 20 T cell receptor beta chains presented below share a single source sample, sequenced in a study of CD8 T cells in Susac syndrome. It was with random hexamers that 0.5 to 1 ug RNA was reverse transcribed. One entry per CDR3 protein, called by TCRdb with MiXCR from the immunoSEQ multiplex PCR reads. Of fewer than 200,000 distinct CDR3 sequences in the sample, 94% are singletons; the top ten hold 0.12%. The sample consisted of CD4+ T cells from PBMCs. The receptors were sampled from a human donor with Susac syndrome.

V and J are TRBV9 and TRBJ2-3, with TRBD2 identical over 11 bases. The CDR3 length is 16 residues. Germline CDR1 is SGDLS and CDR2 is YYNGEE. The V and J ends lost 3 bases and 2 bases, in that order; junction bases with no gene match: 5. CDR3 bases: TGTGCCAGCAGCGCTCGACTAGCGGGGACCACAGATACGCAGTATTTT. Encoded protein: CASSARLAGTTDTQYF.

This CDR3 reads CASSSTGSDTQYF. The DNA of the CDR3 is TGTGCCAGCAGCTCCACAGGGTCAGATACGCAGTATTTT. The chain joins TRBV11-2 to TRBJ2-3; tentatively, D is TRBD1 (6 bases). Germline CDR1 and CDR2: SGHAT and FQNNGV. Trimming stripped 4 bases from V and 4 bases from J, with 9 bases between. The CDR3 has 13 residues.

CDR3 DNA: TGTGCCAGCAGTGAAGCCCCACCAAAAGTAGCCGAGCAGTACTTC. It is translated as CASSEAPPKVAEQYF. The chain carries TRBV2 and TRBJ2-7; D is ambiguous. CDR3 length equals 15 residues. Trimming left V 0 bases short and J 6 bases short, with 15 bases between. CDR1 and CDR2 from the germline V gene are SNHLY and FYNNEI.

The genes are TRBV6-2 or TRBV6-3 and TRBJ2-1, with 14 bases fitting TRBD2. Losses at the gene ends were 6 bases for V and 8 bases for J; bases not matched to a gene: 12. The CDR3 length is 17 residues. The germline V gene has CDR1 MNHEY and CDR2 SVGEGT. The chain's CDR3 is CASRSTSGGARIDEQFF. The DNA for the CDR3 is TGTGCCAGCAGGTCGACTAGCGGGGGGGCCCGAATAGATGAGCAGTTCTTC.

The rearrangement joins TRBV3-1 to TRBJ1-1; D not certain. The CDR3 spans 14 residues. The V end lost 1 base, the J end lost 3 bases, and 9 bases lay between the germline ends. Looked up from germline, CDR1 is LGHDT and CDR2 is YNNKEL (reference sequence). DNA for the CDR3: TGTGCCAGCAGCCAAGCCGGACGGTACACTGAAGCTTTCTTT. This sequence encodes CASSQAGRYTEAFF.

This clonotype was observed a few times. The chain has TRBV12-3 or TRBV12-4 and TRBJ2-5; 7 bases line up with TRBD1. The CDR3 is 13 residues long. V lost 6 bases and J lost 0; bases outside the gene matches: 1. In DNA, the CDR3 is TGTGCCAGCAGGGGACAGTACCAAGAGACCCAGTACTTC. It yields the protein CASRGQYQETQYF.

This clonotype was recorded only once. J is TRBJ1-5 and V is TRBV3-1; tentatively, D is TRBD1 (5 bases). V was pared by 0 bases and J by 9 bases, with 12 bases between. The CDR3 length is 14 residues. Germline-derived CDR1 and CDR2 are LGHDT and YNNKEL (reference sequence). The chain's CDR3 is CASSQEEGTGPQHF. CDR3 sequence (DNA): TGTGCCAGCAGCCAAGAGGAGGGGACGGGGCCCCAGCATTTT.

The CDR3 is CASSVLDRGHEQYF. CDR3 sequence (DNA): TGTGCCAGCAGCGTCTTGGACAGGGGACACGAGCAGTACTTC. The rearrangement joins TRBV9 to TRBJ2-7, with 9 bases that match TRBD1. With 2 bases clipped from V and 5 bases from J, the junction kept 5 bases outside the gene matches. Germline V gene data show CDR1 as SGDLS and CDR2 as YYNGEE. The CDR3 consists of 14 residues.

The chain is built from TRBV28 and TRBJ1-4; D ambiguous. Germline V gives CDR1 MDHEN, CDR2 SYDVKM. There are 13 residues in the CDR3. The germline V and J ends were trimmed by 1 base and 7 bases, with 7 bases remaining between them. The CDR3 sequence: CASSLLGLEKLFF. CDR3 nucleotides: TGTGCCAGCAGTTTATTGGGTCTTGAAAAACTGTTTTTT.

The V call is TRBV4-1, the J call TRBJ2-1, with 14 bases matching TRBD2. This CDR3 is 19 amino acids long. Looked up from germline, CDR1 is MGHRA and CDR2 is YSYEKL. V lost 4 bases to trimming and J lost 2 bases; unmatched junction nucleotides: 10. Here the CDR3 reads CASSPSGTSGGVTYNEQFF. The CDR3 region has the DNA TGCGCCAGCAGCCCGTCAGGGACTAGCGGGGGCGTTACCTACAATGAGCAGTTCTTC.

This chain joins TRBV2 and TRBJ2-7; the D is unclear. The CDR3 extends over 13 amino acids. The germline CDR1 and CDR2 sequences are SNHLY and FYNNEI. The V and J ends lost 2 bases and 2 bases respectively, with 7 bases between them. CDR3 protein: CASSEQFAYEQYF. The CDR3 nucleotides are TGTGCCAGCAGTGAACAGTTCGCCTACGAGCAGTACTTC.

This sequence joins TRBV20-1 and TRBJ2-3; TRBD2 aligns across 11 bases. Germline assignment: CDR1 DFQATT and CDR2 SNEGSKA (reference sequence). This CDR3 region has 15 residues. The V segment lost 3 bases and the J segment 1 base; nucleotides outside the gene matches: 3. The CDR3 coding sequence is TGCAGTGCTAGCATGACTAGCGGGGGCACAGATACGCAGTATTTT. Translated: CSASMTSGGTDTQYF.

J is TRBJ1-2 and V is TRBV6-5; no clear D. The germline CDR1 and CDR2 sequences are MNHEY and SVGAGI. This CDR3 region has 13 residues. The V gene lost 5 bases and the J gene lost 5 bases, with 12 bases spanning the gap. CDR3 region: CASSTRAGYGYTF. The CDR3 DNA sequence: TGTGCCAGCAGTACTCGAGCCGGTTATGGCTACACCTTC.

The CDR3 region has the DNA TGTGCCAGCAGCGTAGAGGGTAGCGGGGGTGGATCCTACGAGCAGTACTTC. Translation gives CASSVEGSGGGSYEQYF. The chain carries TRBV9 and TRBJ2-7, with 9 bases aligning to TRBD2. Trimming at V came to 0 bases and at J to 1 base, leaving 8 bases not matched to a gene. Germline CDR1 and CDR2: SGDLS and YYNGEE. The CDR3 spans 17 residues. The complete variable domain, with remaining parts taken from reference TRBV9 and TRBJ2-7, reads DSGVTQTPKHLITATGQRVTLRCSPRSGDLSVYWYQQSLDQGLQFLIQYYNGEERAKGNILERFSAQQFPDLHSELNLSSLELGDSALYFCASSVEGSGGGSYEQYFGPGTRLTVT.

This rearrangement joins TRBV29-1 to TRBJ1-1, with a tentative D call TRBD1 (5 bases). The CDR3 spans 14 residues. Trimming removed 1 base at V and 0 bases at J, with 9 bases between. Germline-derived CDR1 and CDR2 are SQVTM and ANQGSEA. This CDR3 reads CSVEAQTVNTEAFF. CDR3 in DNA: TGCAGCGTTGAAGCCCAGACAGTGAACACTGAAGCTTTCTTT.

CDR3 DNA sequence: TGCGCCAGCAGCCAAGAAGGCAGGGGAGCCTACAATGAGCAGTTCTTC. Amino acid sequence: CASSQEGRGAYNEQFF. V gene TRBV4-1 combines with J gene TRBJ2-1; tentatively, D is TRBD1 (6 bases). Deletions cut 0 bases from V and 2 bases from J, with 11 bases between. The CDR3 runs to 16 residues. Per germline, CDR1 MGHRA and CDR2 YSYEKL.

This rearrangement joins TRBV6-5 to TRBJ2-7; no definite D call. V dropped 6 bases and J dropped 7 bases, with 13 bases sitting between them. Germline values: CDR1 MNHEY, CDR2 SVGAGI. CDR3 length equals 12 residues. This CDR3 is CASSRDGSEQYF. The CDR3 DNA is TGTGCCAGCAGCCGTGATGGGTCAGAGCAGTACTTC.

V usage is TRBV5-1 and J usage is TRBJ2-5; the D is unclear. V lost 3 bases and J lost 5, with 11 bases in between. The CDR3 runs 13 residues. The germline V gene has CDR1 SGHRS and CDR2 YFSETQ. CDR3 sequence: CASSSTPEETQYF. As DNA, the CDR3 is TGCGCCAGCAGCTCGACACCAGAGGAGACCCAGTACTTC.

As DNA, the CDR3 is TGTGCCACCAGCAGAGCCCGAGGGACAGGGATCGACGAGCAGTACTTC. It encodes CATSRARGTGIDEQYF. The rearrangement joins TRBV15 to TRBJ2-7, with 9 positions matching TRBD1. CDR1 and CDR2 from the germline V gene are LNHNV and YYDKDF (reference sequence). The CDR3 sequence is 16 residues long. Germline trimming cut 1 base from V and 5 bases from J; bases unmatched to any gene: 9.

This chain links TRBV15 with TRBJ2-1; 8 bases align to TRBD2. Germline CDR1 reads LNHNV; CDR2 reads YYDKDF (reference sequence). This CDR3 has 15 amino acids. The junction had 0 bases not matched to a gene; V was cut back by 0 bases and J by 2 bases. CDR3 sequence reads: CATSRETSAYNEQFF. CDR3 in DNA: TGTGCCACCAGCAGAGAGACTAGCGCCTACAATGAGCAGTTCTTC.